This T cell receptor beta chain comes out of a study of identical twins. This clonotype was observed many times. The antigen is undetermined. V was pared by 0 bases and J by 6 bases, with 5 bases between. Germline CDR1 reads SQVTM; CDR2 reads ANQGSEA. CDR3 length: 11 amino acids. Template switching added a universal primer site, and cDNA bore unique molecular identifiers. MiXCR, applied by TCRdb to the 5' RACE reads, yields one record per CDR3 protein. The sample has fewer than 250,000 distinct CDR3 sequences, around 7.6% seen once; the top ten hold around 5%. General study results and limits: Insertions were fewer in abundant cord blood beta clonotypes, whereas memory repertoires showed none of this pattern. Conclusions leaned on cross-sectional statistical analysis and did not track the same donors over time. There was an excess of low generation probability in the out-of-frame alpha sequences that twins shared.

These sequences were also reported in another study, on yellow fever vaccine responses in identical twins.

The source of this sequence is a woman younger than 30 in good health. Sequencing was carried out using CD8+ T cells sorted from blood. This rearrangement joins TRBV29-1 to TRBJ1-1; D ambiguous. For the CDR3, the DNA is TGCAGCGTTGAAGATGAGCCTGAAGCTTTCTTT. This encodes CSVEDEPEAFF.